Below are 9 T cell receptor beta chains sequenced from a single sample in a study of siplizumab effects on memory and regulatory T cells. Some clones are missing from TCRdb's copy, which holds only in-frame ones; the method was immunoSEQ multiplex PCR. The sample has about 100,000 clones, about 90% seen once. Material for sequencing was Tregs sorted from blood. The receptors were sampled from a human donor in good health.

V usage is TRBV18 and J usage is TRBJ2-1; the D is unclear. Trimming took 6 bases from V and 7 from J, leaving 16 bases between them. Germline loops: CDR1 KGHSH, CDR2 LQKENI. The CDR3 is 14 residues long. CDR3 residues: CASSGPWKDNEQFF. The CDR3 region has the DNA TGTGCCAGCTCCGGACCTTGGAAGGATAATGAGCAGTTCTTC.

The rearrangement uses TRBV10-1 and TRBJ2-6, with D possibly being TRBD2 (6 bases). V was pared by 3 bases and J by 4 bases, with 10 bases between. CDR1 and CDR2 from the germline V gene are WNHNN and SYGVQD (reference sequence). The CDR3 length is 15 residues. This chain's CDR3 is CASSDGGPGANVLTF. As DNA, the CDR3 is TGCGCCAGCAGTGACGGAGGGCCCGGGGCCAACGTCCTGACTTTC.

The V call is TRBV5-1, the J call TRBJ2-1; possibly TRBD2 for D (6 bases). Germline CDR1 is SGHRS and CDR2 is YFSETQ. Trimming left V 0 bases short and J 5 bases short, with 12 bases between. This CDR3 comprises 15 residues. The CDR3 is CASSLAPGDNNEQFF. The CDR3 DNA reads as TGCGCCAGCAGCTTGGCCCCGGGGGATAACAATGAGCAGTTCTTC.

The V and J genes are TRBV5-1 and TRBJ2-1, with 7 nucleotides matching TRBD2. In germline, CDR1 is SGHRS, CDR2 YFSETQ. The CDR3 is 13 residues long. Trimming removed 5 bases from V and 4 bases from J; junction bases left unmatched: 3. In DNA, the CDR3 is TGCGCCAGCAGGGTAGCGGGTTACAATGAGCAGTTCTTC. Translating it yields CASRVAGYNEQFF.

The chain couples TRBV5-1 to TRBJ1-1; 8 bases map to TRBD1. Germline-derived CDR1 and CDR2 are SGHRS and YFSETQ. After removal of 0 bases from V and 5 bases from J, the junction contained 6 bases not matched to a gene. The CDR3 totals 15 residues. The CDR3 is CASSLAGQGATEAFF. The CDR3 coding sequence is TGCGCCAGCAGCTTGGCTGGTCAGGGGGCGACTGAAGCTTTCTTT.

The chain uses TRBV7-9 and TRBJ2-1, with D hard to call. V lost 1 base and J lost 7, with 14 bases in between. Germline CDR1 reads SEHNR; CDR2 reads FQNEAQ (reference sequence). The CDR3 totals 15 residues. CDR3 protein: CASSLVVILHNEQFF. The CDR3 DNA reads as TGTGCCAGCAGCTTAGTAGTTATCTTACATAATGAGCAGTTCTTC.

The CDR3 region has the DNA TGTGCCAGCAGTCTAACGAGGGACAGGGGCGGGAGCGGCTACACCTTC. Its translation: CASSLTRDRGGSGYTF. The chain links TRBV28 to TRBJ1-2; 10 nucleotides align to TRBD1. V shed 5 bases, J shed 8 bases, and the junction held 14 bases outside the gene matches. In germline, CDR1 is MDHEN, CDR2 SYDVKM. This CDR3 is built from 16 residues.

V gene TRBV2 combines with J gene TRBJ2-1; D gene unclear. The germline V and J ends were trimmed by 7 bases and 7 bases, with 14 bases remaining between them. Germline CDR1 is SNHLY and CDR2 is FYNNEI. CDR3 length: 13 residues. CDR3 loop: CASMTLKWNEQFF. In nucleotides, the CDR3 is TGTGCCAGCATGACTCTGAAGTGGAATGAGCAGTTCTTC. Looking up the rest from reference TRBV2 and TRBJ2-1 gives the full variable domain: EPEVTQTPSHQVTQMGQEVILRCVPISNHLYFYWYRQILGQKVEFLVSFYNNEISEKSEIFDDQFSVERPDGSNFTLKIRSTKLEDSAMYFCASMTLKWNEQFFGPGTRLTVL.

The J gene is TRBJ1-1, the V gene TRBV7-8; D is unresolved. V lost 0 bases, J lost 1 base, and 6 bases lay in between. CDR3 length: 14 amino acids. The germline CDR1 and CDR2 sequences are SGHVS and FQNEAQ. The CDR3 nucleotides read TGTGCCAGCAGCTTAGCAATGGGGAACACTGAAGCTTTCTTT. Its protein product is CASSLAMGNTEAFF.